This TCR beta chain was identified during a study of Ad26.COV2.S vaccination and SARS-CoV-2 variants. Study as a whole: The vaccine Ad26.COV2.S was put into the muscle once, or twice with 56 days between.

Repertoires were generated with immunoSEQ multiplex PCR, while TCRdb's copy carries only in-frame clones and drops some. The table has some 290,000 clones, around 84% seen once; the top ten hold 1.9%. Treatment described: 15 to 20 received Ad26.COV2.S at low or high dose, single or two shots; several received placebo; per-sample allocation not given. Specimen acquisition occurred on day 63 following the initial vaccine or placebo injection. The administered vaccine (an Ad26 vector) expressed Wuhan-strain SARS-CoV-2 spike. The origin of this receptor is a person aged 18 to 65 who received the Ad26.COV2.S COVID-19 vaccine or a placebo. The sample in question was peripheral blood, obtained in a trial of Ad26.COV2.S vaccine versus placebo.

The CDR3 is CATSDSGLAAYNEQFF. The CDR3 DNA sequence: TGTGCCACCAGTGATTCGGGACTAGCGGCCTACAATGAGCAGTTCTTC. The chain has TRBV24-1 and TRBJ2-1, with 11 bases aligning to TRBD2. The V and J ends lost 2 bases and 2 bases, in that order; junction bases with no gene match: 1. Germline V lookup: CDR1 KGHDR, CDR2 SFDVKD. This CDR3 is built from 16 residues.